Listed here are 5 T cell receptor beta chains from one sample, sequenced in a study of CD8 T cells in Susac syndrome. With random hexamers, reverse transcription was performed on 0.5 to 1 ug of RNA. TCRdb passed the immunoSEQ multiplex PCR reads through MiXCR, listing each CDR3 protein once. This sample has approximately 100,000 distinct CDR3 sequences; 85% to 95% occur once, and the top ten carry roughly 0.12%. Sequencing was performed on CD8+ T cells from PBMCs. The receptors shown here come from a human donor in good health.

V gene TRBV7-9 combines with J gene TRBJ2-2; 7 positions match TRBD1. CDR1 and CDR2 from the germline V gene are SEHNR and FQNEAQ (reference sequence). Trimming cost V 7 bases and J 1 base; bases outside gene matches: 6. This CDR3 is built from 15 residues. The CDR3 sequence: CASKMGQWNTGELFF. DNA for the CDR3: TGTGCCAGCAAAATGGGACAGTGGAACACCGGGGAGCTGTTTTTT.

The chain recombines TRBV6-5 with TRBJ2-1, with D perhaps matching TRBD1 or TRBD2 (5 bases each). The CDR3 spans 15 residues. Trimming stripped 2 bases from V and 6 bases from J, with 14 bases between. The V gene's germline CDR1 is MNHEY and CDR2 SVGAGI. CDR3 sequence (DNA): TGTGCCAGCAGTTACGGGACCCCTGGGGGCAATGAGCAGTTCTTC. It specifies CASSYGTPGGNEQFF.

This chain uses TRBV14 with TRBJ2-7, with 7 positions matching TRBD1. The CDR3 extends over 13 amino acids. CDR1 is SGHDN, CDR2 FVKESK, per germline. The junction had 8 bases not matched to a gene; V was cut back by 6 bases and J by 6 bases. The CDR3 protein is CASRRQGTREQYF. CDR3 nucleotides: TGTGCCAGCAGGCGACAGGGAACCCGCGAGCAGTACTTC.

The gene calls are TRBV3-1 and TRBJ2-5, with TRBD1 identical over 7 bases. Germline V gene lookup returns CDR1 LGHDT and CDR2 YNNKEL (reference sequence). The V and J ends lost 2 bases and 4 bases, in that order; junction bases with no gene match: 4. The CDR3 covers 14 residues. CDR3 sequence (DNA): TGTGCCAGCAGCCAACAGGGACAGCGAGAGACCCAGTACTTC. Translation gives CASSQQGQRETQYF.

CDR3 residues: CSARGAAGRTYEQYF. The CDR3 DNA follows: TGCAGTGCTAGGGGGGCGGCGGGCCGCACCTACGAGCAGTACTTC. The chain is built from TRBV20-1 and TRBJ2-7, with a weak D call TRBD1 (6 bases). Deletions cut 3 bases from V and 2 bases from J, with 17 bases between. This CDR3 is 15 amino acids long. Germline loops: CDR1 DFQATT, CDR2 SNEGSKA (reference sequence).